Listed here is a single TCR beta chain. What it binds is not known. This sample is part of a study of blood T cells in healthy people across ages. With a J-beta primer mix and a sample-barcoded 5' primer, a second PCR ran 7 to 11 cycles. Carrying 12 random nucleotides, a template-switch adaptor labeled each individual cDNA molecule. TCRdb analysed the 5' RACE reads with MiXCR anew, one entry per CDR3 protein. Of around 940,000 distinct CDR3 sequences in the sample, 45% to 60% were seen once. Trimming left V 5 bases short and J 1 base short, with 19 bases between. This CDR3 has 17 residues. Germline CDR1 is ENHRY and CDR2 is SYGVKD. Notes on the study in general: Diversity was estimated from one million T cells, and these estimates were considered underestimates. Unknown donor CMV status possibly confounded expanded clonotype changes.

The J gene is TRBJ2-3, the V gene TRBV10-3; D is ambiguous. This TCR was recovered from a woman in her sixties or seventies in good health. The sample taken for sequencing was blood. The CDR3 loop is CAISSDSVSSGTDTQYF. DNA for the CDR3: TGTGCCATCAGTTCCGACTCGGTGAGTTCTGGCACAGATACGCAGTATTTT.